This T cell receptor beta chain was observed in a study of identifying expanded T cells in peripheral blood. Study conclusions and caveats: Differentially abundant clones: roughly 1.2 between replicates, roughly 16 at 2 to 3 weeks, 19 to 20 at four. Across healthy donors, higher total template counts meant significantly greater approximately two-week count variance.

Germline-derived CDR1 and CDR2 are LNHNV and YYDKDF (reference sequence). CDR3 length equals 15 residues. J gave up 2 bases and V 1 base, and 2 bases lay outside the gene matches. TCRdb's copy holds only in-frame clones and misses some; the assay was immunoSEQ multiplex PCR. The data contain about 90,000 clones, roughly 84% of them singletons. No infections or other immune events were documented during collection. This clone was recorded a few times. Its cognate antigen is unknown. The rearrangement joins TRBV15 to TRBJ2-3; 8 positions agree with TRBD2. Sample: blood. The clonotype comes from a person aged 18 to 75 in good health. This chain's CDR3 is CATSRGRGDTDTQYF. The CDR3 DNA is TGTGCCACCAGCAGAGGGCGGGGGGACACAGATACGCAGTATTTT.